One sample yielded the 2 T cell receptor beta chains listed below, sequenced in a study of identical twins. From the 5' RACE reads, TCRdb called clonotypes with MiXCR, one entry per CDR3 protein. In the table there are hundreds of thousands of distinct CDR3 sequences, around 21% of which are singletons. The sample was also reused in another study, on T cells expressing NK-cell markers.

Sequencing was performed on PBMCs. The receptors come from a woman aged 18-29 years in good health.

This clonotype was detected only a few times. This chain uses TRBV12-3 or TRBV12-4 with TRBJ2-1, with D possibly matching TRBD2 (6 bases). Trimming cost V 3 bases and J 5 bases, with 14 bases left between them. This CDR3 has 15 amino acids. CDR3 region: CASSFWGGRNNEQFF. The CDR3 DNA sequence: TGTGCCAGCAGTTTTTGGGGAGGTCGGAACAATGAGCAGTTCTTC.

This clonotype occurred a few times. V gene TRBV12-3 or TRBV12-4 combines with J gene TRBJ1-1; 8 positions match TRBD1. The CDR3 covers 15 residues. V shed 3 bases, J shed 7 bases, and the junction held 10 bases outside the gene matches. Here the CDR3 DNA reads TGTGCCAGCAGTTTGGCGCCAGGGGGCTCTGGTGAAGCTTTCTTT. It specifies CASSLAPGGSGEAFF.